This T cell receptor beta chain was sequenced during a study of blood T cell repertoires in COVID-19. In the study overall: Collection of acute and convalescent COVID-19 samples took place in the United States, Italy and Spain. From T cells, B-cell-depleted T cells, or PBMCs came the material, which was cDNA or gDNA.

As for this clone: This CDR3 is also generated by other DNA sequences in the sample.

Source study methods: Using reference gene primer amplification, nucleated cell counts were estimated. Assay used: immunoSEQ multiplex PCR; TCRdb lists only in-frame clones, some missing. The V and J calls and the clone size are those of that table, but D and trimming were determined from the DNA. This table has under 250,000 clones, 81% appearing once. This TCR derives from a woman of 80 years or more with acute or convalescent COVID-19. Material: peripheral blood.

This chain's CDR3 is CASSPRTSGTYEQYF. Here the CDR3 DNA reads TGTGCCAGCAGCCCAAGGACTAGCGGTACCTACGAGCAGTACTTC. The J gene is TRBJ2-7, the V gene TRBV7-2, with 10 bases aligning to TRBD2. V shed 5 bases and J 2 bases; nucleotides not matched to a gene: 6. Germline V gene lookup returns CDR1 SGHTA and CDR2 FQGNSA. The CDR3 sequence is 15 residues long. Complete variable domain (other parts from reference TRBV7-2 and TRBJ2-7): GAGVSQSPSNKVTEKGKDVELRCDPISGHTALYWYRQSLGQGLEFLIYFQGNSAPDKSGLPSDRFSAERTGGSVSTLTIQRTQQEDSAVYLCASSPRTSGTYEQYFGPGTRLTVT.